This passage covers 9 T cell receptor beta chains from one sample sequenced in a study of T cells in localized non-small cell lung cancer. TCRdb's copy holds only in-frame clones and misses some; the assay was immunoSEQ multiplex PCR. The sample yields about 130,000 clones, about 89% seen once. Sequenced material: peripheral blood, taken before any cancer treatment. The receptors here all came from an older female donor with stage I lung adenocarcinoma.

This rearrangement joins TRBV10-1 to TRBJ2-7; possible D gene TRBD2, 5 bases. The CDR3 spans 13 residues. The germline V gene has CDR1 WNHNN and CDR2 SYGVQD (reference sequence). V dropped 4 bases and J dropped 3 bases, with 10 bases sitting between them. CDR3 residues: CASSALRDYEQYF. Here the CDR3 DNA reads TGCGCCAGCAGTGCCTTGAGGGACTACGAGCAGTACTTC.

CDR3 nucleotide sequence: TGTGCCAGCAGCCCGACTAGGGGGCAGGGTGAGCAGTTCTTC. Translated, it gives CASSPTRGQGEQFF. This rearrangement joins TRBV14 to TRBJ2-1, with TRBD1 as a possible D gene (7 bases). V was clipped by 4 bases and J by 9 bases, with 16 bases between them. CDR3 length: 14 amino acids. CDR1 is SGHDN and CDR2 is FVKESK in the germline V gene.

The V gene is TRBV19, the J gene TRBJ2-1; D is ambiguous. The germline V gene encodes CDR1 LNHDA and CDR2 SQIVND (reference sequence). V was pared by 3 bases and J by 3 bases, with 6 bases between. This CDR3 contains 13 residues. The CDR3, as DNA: TGTGCCAGTAGTATCAGTCTCTACAATGAGCAGTTCTTC. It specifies CASSISLYNEQFF.

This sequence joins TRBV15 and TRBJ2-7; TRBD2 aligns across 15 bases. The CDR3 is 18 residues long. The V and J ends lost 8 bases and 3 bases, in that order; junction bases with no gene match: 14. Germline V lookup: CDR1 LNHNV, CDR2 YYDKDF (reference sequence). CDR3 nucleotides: TGTGCCACCGGTTCGGGGACTAGCGGGAGGACGGGGCACTACGAGCAGTACTTC. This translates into CATGSGTSGRTGHYEQYF.

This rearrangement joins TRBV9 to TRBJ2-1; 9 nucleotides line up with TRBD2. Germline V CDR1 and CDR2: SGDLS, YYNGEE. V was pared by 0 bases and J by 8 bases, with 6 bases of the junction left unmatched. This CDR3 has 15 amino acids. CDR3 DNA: TGTGCCAGCAGCGTAGAAGTAGCGGGAGTCTATGAGCAGTTCTTC. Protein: CASSVEVAGVYEQFF.

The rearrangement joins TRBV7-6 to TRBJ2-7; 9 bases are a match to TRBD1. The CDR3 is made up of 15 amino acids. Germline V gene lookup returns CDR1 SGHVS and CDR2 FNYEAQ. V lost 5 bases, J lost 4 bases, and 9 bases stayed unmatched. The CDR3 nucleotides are TGTGCCAGCAGCACCGCCGGGACAGGGAGATACGAGCAGTACTTC. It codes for CASSTAGTGRYEQYF.

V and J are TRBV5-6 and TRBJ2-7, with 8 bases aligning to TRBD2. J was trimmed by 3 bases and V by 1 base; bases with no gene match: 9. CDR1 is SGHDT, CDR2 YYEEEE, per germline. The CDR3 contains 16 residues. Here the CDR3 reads CASSLTRLAGLYEQYF. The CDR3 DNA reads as TGTGCCAGCAGCTTGACCCGCCTAGCGGGCCTCTACGAGCAGTACTTC.

This CDR3 reads CASTIAAGTGRNEQFF. CDR3 bases: TGTGCCAGCACCATTGCTGCCGGGACAGGGAGGAATGAGCAGTTCTTC. The genes are TRBV28 and TRBJ2-1, with 9 bases fitting TRBD1. V was clipped by 7 bases and J by 7 bases; unmatched bases: 14. The length of the CDR3 is 16 residues. Germline CDR1 is MDHEN and CDR2 is SYDVKM. The full variable domain, with the rest looked up from reference TRBV28 and TRBJ2-1, is DVKVTQSSRYLVKRTGEKVFLECVQDMDHENMFWYRQDPGLGLRLIYFSYDVKMKEKGDIPEGYSVSREKKERFSLILESASTNQTSMYLCASTIAAGTGRNEQFFGPGTRLTVL.

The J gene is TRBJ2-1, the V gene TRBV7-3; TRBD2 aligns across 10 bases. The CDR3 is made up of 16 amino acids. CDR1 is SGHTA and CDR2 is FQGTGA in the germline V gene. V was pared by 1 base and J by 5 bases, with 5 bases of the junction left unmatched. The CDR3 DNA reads TGTGCCAGCAGCTTAAATCCGCTAGCGGGAGACAATGAGCAGTTCTTC. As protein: CASSLNPLAGDNEQFF.